This T cell receptor (beta chain) derives from a study of CD8+CD57+ T cells in acquired aplastic anemia. Study-level background: When averaged, DNA from sorted CD4+ and CD8+ cells came to approximately 3 ug.

Turning to this clonotype: Its antigen is not known.

CDR3 size: 14 residues. V lost 6 bases and J 8 bases, leaving 17 bases between the germline ends. TCR beta VDJ combinations and CDR3 sequences were profiled from genomic DNA. From the reads, TCRdb called clonotypes with MiXCR, one entry per CDR3 protein. In the table there are about 420,000 distinct CDR3 sequences, roughly 64% of which are singletons. Findings and caveats of the study: Patients and controls shared under 35 CD8+ CDR3 sequences, which appeared highly expressed in patients and within their immunodominant clones.

The clonotype was recovered from a human donor in good health, serving as a control. This sequence joins TRBV12-3 or TRBV12-4 and TRBJ2-4, with D maybe TRBD2 (5 bases). Sample: sorted CD4+, CD8+, or CD8+CD57+ T cells (not recorded which) from PBMCs. CDR3 amino acids: CASRPAGPVDIQYF. The CDR3 DNA follows: TGTGCCAGCAGGCCGGCGGGCCCGGTAGACATTCAGTACTTC.